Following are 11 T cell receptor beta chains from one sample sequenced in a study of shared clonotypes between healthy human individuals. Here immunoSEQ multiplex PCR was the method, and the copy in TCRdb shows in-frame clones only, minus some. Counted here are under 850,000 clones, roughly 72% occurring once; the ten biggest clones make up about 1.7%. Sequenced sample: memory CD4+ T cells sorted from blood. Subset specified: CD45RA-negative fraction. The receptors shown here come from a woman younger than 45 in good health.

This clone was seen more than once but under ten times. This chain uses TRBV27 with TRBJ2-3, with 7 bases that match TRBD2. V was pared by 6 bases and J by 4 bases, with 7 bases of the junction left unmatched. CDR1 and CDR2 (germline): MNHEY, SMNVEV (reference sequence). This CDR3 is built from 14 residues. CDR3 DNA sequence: TGTGCCAGCAGCGTCCGGGGGGTTGCAGATACGCAGTATTTT. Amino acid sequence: CASSVRGVADTQYF.

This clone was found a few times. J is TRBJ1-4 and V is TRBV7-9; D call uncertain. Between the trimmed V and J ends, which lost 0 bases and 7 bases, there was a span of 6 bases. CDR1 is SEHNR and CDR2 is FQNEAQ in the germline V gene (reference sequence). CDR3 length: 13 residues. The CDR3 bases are TGTGCCAGCAGCTTAGCGGGCATTGAAAAACTGTTTTTT. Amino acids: CASSLAGIEKLFF.

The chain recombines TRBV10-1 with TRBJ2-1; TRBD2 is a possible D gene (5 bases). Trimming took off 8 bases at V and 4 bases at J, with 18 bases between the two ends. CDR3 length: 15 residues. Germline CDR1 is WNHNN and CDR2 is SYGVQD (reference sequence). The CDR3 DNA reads TGCGCCAGCCGAGGGAGCACTGAGAATTACAATGAGCAGTTCTTC. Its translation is CASRGSTENYNEQFF.

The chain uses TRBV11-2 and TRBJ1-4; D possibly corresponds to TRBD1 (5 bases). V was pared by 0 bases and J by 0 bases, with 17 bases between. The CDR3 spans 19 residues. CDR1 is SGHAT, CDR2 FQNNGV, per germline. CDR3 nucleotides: TGTGCCAGCAGCTTAGAGGGGCGCCTACCCTACACAACTAATGAAAAACTGTTTTTT. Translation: CASSLEGRLPYTTNEKLFF.

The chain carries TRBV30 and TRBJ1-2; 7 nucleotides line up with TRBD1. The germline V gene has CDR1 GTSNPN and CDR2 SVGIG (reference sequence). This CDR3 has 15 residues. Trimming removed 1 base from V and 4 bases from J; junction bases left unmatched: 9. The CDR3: CAWSAAGTAVYGYTF. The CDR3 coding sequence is TGTGCCTGGAGTGCAGCCGGGACAGCGGTCTATGGCTACACCTTC.

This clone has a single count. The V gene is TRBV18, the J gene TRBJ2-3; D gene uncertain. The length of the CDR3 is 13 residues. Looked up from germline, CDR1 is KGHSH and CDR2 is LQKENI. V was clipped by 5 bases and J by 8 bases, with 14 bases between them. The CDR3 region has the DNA TGTGCCAGCTCATCCTCGCTAGAGGCTACGCAGTATTTT. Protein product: CASSSSLEATQYF.

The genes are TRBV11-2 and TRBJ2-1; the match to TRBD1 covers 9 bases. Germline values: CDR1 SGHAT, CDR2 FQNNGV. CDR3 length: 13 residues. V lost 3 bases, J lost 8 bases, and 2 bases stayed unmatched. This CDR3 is CASSLDRGHEQFF. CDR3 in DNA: TGTGCCAGCAGCTTGGACAGGGGCCATGAGCAGTTCTTC.

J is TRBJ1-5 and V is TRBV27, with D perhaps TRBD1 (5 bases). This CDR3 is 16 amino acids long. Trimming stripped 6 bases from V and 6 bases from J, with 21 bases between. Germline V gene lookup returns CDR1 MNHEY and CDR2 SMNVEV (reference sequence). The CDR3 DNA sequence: TGTGCCAGCAGCTCCGGGAGGGGCGGTAAGGGTCAGCCCCAGCATTTT. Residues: CASSSGRGGKGQPQHF.

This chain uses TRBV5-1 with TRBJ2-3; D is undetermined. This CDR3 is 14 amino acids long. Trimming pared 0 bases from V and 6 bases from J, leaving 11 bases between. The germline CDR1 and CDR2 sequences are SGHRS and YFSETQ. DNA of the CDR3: TGCGCCAGCAGCTTGGTCCAGGCCCGCGATACGCAGTATTTT. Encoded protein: CASSLVQARDTQYF.

This CDR3 reads CASSPAPLSGEQFF. CDR3 nucleotide sequence: TGTGCCAGCAGCCCCGCCCCCCTCTCTGGAGAGCAGTTCTTC. The gene calls are TRBV7-7 and TRBJ2-1; D unresolved. Deletions cut 5 bases from V and 10 bases from J, with 18 bases between. There are 14 residues in the CDR3. CDR1 and CDR2 (germline): SSHAT, FNYEAQ (reference sequence).

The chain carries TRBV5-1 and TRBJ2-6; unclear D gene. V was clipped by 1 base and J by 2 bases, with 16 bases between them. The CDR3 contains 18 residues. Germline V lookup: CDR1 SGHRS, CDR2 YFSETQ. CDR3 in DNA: TGCGCCAGCAGCTTGAGGTCGGGTGGGCTTACTGGGGCCAACGTCCTGACTTTC. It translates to CASSLRSGGLTGANVLTF.